The 29 T cell receptor beta chains reported below all come from one sample, sequenced in a study of T cells after yellow fever vaccination. From the 5' RACE reads, TCRdb called clonotypes with MiXCR, one entry per CDR3 protein. The sample holds around 300,000 distinct CDR3 sequences, 3.5% to 4.5% seen once. The starting material was PBMCs, obtained 15 days after the yellow fever booster vaccination. These receptors originate from a man younger than 35 who received the YFV17D yellow fever vaccine.

This clonotype was detected a few times. V is TRBV3-1 and J is TRBJ2-1, with 10 bases that match TRBD2. Trimming removed 2 bases from V and 6 bases from J; junction bases left unmatched: 4. This CDR3 has 15 amino acids. Per germline, CDR1 LGHDT and CDR2 YNNKEL (reference sequence). CDR3 bases: TGTGCCAGCAGCCAAAGCGGGGGGGGAGGCAATGAGCAGTTCTTC. Translation: CASSQSGGGGNEQFF.

This clonotype was counted ten times or more. CDR3 sequence (DNA): TGTGCTAGTGGTCCCCCCTACGAGCAGTACTTC. Amino acids: CASGPPYEQYF. The V and J genes are TRBV12-5 and TRBJ2-7; no clear D. CDR3 length: 11 residues. Germline lookup yields CDR1 LGHNT and CDR2 FRNRAP. Trimming left V 5 bases short and J 2 bases short, with 4 bases between.

This clonotype has just a few counts. The gene calls are TRBV5-1 and TRBJ1-5; D might be TRBD1 (5 bases). Germline lookup yields CDR1 SGHRS and CDR2 YFSETQ. V gave up 0 bases and J gave up 4 bases, with 8 bases separating them. The CDR3 is made up of 14 amino acids. The CDR3 sequence: CASSLEWGNQPQHF. For the CDR3, the DNA is TGCGCCAGCAGCTTGGAATGGGGGAATCAGCCCCAGCATTTT.

There are many counts of this clonotype. The V and J genes are TRBV15 and TRBJ2-7; no clear D. The V gene's germline CDR1 is LNHNV and CDR2 YYDKDF (reference sequence). CDR3 length equals 13 residues. V lost 4 bases to trimming and J lost 0 bases, with 7 bases between them. Here the CDR3 DNA reads TGTGCCACCAGCAAAGAGGTCTCCTACGAGCAGTACGTC. Encoded protein: CATSKEVSYEQYV.

This clonotype was seen ten or more times. V and J are TRBV28 and TRBJ2-1; D perhaps matches TRBD2 (6 bases). CDR3 length: 18 residues. Trimming left V 2 bases short and J 0 bases short, with 17 bases between. Germline CDR1 reads MDHEN; CDR2 reads SYDVKM. CDR3 in amino acids: CASSLLSGGSPSYNEQFF. The CDR3 coding sequence is TGTGCCAGCAGTTTACTATCCGGAGGGAGTCCCTCCTACAATGAGCAGTTCTTC.

V is TRBV3-1 and J is TRBJ1-2; D is ambiguous. Germline loops: CDR1 LGHDT, CDR2 YNNKEL (reference sequence). The CDR3 is made up of 14 amino acids. V was pared by 0 bases and J by 8 bases, with 13 bases between. CDR3 coding DNA: TGTGCCAGCAGCCAAGATTGGCAGCTAGCGGGCTACACCTTC. Its protein is CASSQDWQLAGYTF.

This clonotype was seen ten or more times. This chain links TRBV10-3 with TRBJ1-1; TRBD1 matches at 7 bases. Trimming removed 4 bases from V and 0 bases from J; junction bases left unmatched: 5. Looked up from germline, CDR1 is ENHRY and CDR2 is SYGVKD. This CDR3 comprises 15 residues. The CDR3, as DNA: TGTGCCATCAGTGGCTCTGGGACAGTGAACACTGAAGCTTTCTTT. Amino acids: CAISGSGTVNTEAFF.

This clonotype occurred a few times. This rearrangement joins TRBV7-2 to TRBJ2-7; D possibly corresponds to TRBD2 (6 bases). The CDR3 length is 14 residues. The V gene's germline CDR1 is SGHTA and CDR2 FQGNSA. V lost 4 bases to trimming and J lost 3 bases, with 13 bases between them. As DNA, the CDR3 is TGTGCCAGCAGCTCCACAGCGGGTGGCTACGAGCAGTACGTC. This gives the protein CASSSTAGGYEQYV.

This chain uses TRBV6-1 with TRBJ1-2; tentative D call: TRBD1 (5 bases). V gave up 0 bases and J gave up 5 bases, with 13 bases separating them. The CDR3 sequence is 15 residues long. From germline, CDR1 is MNHNS and CDR2 SASEGT. The CDR3 reads CASSEATGVFYGYTF. The CDR3 DNA reads TGTGCCAGCAGTGAAGCGACGGGGGTTTTTTATGGCTACACCTTC.

This chain connects TRBV5-1 to TRBJ2-7, with TRBD2 identical over 8 bases. This CDR3 has 14 amino acids. Trimming cost V 0 bases and J 5 bases; bases outside gene matches: 4. Per germline, CDR1 SGHRS and CDR2 YFSETQ. CDR3: CASSLGSGEDEQYF. The DNA of the CDR3 is TGCGCCAGCAGCTTGGGTAGCGGGGAGGACGAGCAGTACTTC.

This clonotype was observed at least ten times. The CDR3 sequence: CASSDGTGEKLFF. CDR3 in DNA: TGTGCCAGCAGTGACGGGACAGGGGAAAAACTGTTTTTT. This chain joins TRBV2 and TRBJ1-4; 9 bases align to TRBD1. The CDR3 has 13 residues. Germline V gene sequence: CDR1 SNHLY, CDR2 FYNNEI. With V trimmed by 3 bases and J by 8 bases, 1 base remained unmatched. The full variable domain, with the rest looked up from reference TRBV2 and TRBJ1-4, is EPEVTQTPSHQVTQMGQEVILRCVPISNHLYFYWYRQILGQKVEFLVSFYNNEISEKSEIFDDQFSVERPDGSNFTLKIRSTKLEDSAMYFCASSDGTGEKLFFGSGTQLSVL.

In this sample, this clonotype turned up many times. The gene calls are TRBV5-1 and TRBJ2-5; D is perhaps TRBD2 (6 bases). Germline lookup yields CDR1 SGHRS and CDR2 YFSETQ. The CDR3 runs to 13 residues. Trimming took off 0 bases at V and 4 bases at J, with 7 bases between the two ends. CDR3 nucleotides: TGCGCCAGCAGCTTGGGGAGGGGAGAGACCCAGTACTTC. It yields the protein CASSLGRGETQYF.

This clonotype was recorded at least ten times. The chain links TRBV4-3 to TRBJ2-3; no clear D. The V and J ends lost 4 bases and 6 bases respectively, with 11 bases between them. Per germline, CDR1 LGHNA and CDR2 YSLEER. The CDR3 spans 13 residues. The CDR3 sequence is CASSLAGGDTQYF. The CDR3 DNA sequence: TGCGCCAGCAGCCTCGCAGGTGGGGATACGCAGTATTTT.

This clonotype was seen a handful of times. This rearrangement joins TRBV28 to TRBJ1-3, with D perhaps TRBD1 (5 bases). V was trimmed by 5 bases and J by 0 bases, leaving 8 bases between them. This CDR3 contains 14 residues. From germline, CDR1 is MDHEN and CDR2 SYDVKM. This chain's CDR3 is CASSPRGSGNTIYF. CDR3 in DNA: TGTGCCAGCAGTCCGAGGGGCTCTGGAAACACCATATATTTT. Together with reference TRBV28 and TRBJ1-3, the CDR3 gives the full variable domain: DVKVTQSSRYLVKRTGEKVFLECVQDMDHENMFWYRQDPGLGLRLIYFSYDVKMKEKGDIPEGYSVSREKKERFSLILESASTNQTSMYLCASSPRGSGNTIYFGEGSWLTVV.

This clonotype occurred many times. The V and J genes are TRBV7-2 and TRBJ1-2; TRBD1 is a possible D gene (6 bases). The CDR3 consists of 14 residues. Germline V gene data show CDR1 as SGHTA and CDR2 as FQGNSA. V lost 5 bases and J 6 bases, leaving 16 bases between the germline ends. CDR3 in amino acids: CASSNYRGRDGYTF. The CDR3 coding sequence is TGTGCCAGCAGCAACTACCGGGGGCGGGATGGCTACACCTTC.

The rearrangement joins TRBV4-1 to TRBJ1-4; the D gene is possibly TRBD1 (6 bases). V lost 6 bases to trimming and J lost 5 bases, with 16 bases between them. The CDR3 spans 15 residues. CDR1 and CDR2 from the germline V gene are MGHRA and YSYEKL. The CDR3 here is CASRVQGRWNEKLFF. The CDR3 DNA follows: TGCGCCAGCAGGGTTCAGGGGCGTTGGAATGAAAAACTGTTTTTT.

The chain links TRBV23-1 to TRBJ2-7, with D maybe TRBD1 (6 bases). TRBV23-1 is flagged as an ORF with uncertain function. This CDR3 has 13 residues. V lost 2 bases and J lost 6, with 11 bases in between. The CDR3 nucleotides are TGCGCCAGCAGTCAACCTACAGGGCGCGAGCAGTACTTC. It codes for CASSQPTGREQYF.

This clonotype was recorded many times. V usage is TRBV20-1 and J usage is TRBJ1-2; no firm D call. Per germline, CDR1 DFQATT and CDR2 SNEGSKA (reference sequence). Trimming shortened V by 0 bases and J by 8 bases, and 13 bases separated the two germline ends. The CDR3 length is 13 residues. This CDR3 reads CSAREWGRNGYTF. CDR3 coding DNA: TGCAGTGCTAGAGAGTGGGGTAGAAACGGCTACACCTTC.

The rearrangement joins TRBV27 to TRBJ1-1, with no clear D. Germline lookup yields CDR1 MNHEY and CDR2 SMNVEV (reference sequence). The ends were cut back, 3 bases at V and 8 bases at J, with 7 bases in the middle. The CDR3 totals 11 residues. For the CDR3, the DNA is TGTGCCAGCAGTTTTGGCAGGGAAGCTTTCTTT. Its translation is CASSFGREAFF.

This clonotype was recorded many times. The rearrangement joins TRBV9 to TRBJ2-5; D is perhaps TRBD1 (5 bases). There are 13 residues in the CDR3. The germline V and J ends were trimmed by 2 bases and 3 bases, with 8 bases remaining between them. In germline, CDR1 is SGDLS, CDR2 YYNGEE. Here the CDR3 reads CASSVSGKETQYF. CDR3 DNA: TGTGCCAGCAGCGTTTCAGGGAAAGAGACCCAGTACTTC.

This clonotype has only a few counts. The chain carries TRBV12-3 or TRBV12-4 and TRBJ2-1, with 7 bases fitting TRBD1. The ends lost 6 bases at V and 6 bases at J; junction bases unmatched: 11. This CDR3 has 15 amino acids. CDR3 protein: CASRITGAGLNEQFF. DNA for the CDR3: TGTGCCAGCAGAATCACAGGGGCGGGTCTCAATGAGCAGTTCTTC.

This clonotype was seen many times. The CDR3 loop is CASSWVAGGELFF. DNA for the CDR3: TGTGCCAGCAGCTGGGTAGCCGGGGGGGAGCTGTTTTTT. The chain uses TRBV5-5 and TRBJ2-2; D ambiguous. The germline gives CDR1 SGHKS, CDR2 YYEKEE (reference sequence). This CDR3 is built from 13 residues. V shed 3 bases and J shed 8 bases, with 11 bases lying between them. Full variable domain (rest looked up from reference TRBV5-5 and TRBJ2-2): DAGVTQSPTHLIKTRGQQVTLRCSPISGHKSVSWYQQVLGQGPQFIFQYYEKEERGRGNFPDRFSARQFPNYSSELNVNALLLGDSALYLCASSWVAGGELFFGEGSRLTVL.

This clonotype was detected many times. V usage is TRBV7-2 and J usage is TRBJ2-7; D gene uncertain. The CDR3 has 13 residues. Germline V lookup: CDR1 SGHTA, CDR2 FQGNSA. V was trimmed by 5 bases and J by 3 bases, leaving 11 bases between them. The CDR3: CASSPQAVYEQYV. The DNA for the CDR3 is TGTGCCAGCAGCCCTCAAGCAGTCTACGAGCAGTACGTC.

This clonotype was counted ten times or more. The rearrangement uses TRBV20-1 and TRBJ1-1, with D unclear. The CDR3 is 12 amino acids. The V and J ends lost 6 bases and 1 base respectively, with 9 bases between them. Germline-derived CDR1 and CDR2 are DFQATT and SNEGSKA (reference sequence). CDR3 DNA: TGCAGTGCCGGAAAAAGGAACACTGAAGCTTTCTTT. Protein sequence: CSAGKRNTEAFF.

This clonotype was seen a handful of times. The V and J genes are TRBV30 and TRBJ2-1; the D gene is possibly TRBD2 (5 bases). The CDR3 has 16 amino acids. The ends were cut back, 3 bases at V and 2 bases at J, with 17 bases in the middle. Per germline, CDR1 GTSNPN and CDR2 SVGIG (reference sequence). The CDR3 region is CAWSSFPGITYNEQFF. The CDR3 DNA follows: TGTGCCTGGAGCAGCTTCCCCGGGATAACCTACAATGAGCAGTTCTTC.

Points on this clonotype: One end of the junction fails to match germline, which may point to a read error. This chain links TRBV28 with TRBJ1-6; 10 bases are a match to TRBD1. This CDR3 is built from 16 residues. Germline assignment: CDR1 MDHEN and CDR2 SYDVKM. CDR3 residues: CAGSSGQGGYNSPLHF. CDR3 nucleotide sequence: TGTGCCGGCAGCTCTGGACAGGGGGGCTACAATTCACCCCTCCACTTT.

The gene calls are TRBV18 and TRBJ1-3, with TRBD1 as a possible D gene (5 bases). V shed 3 bases and J shed 2 bases, with 8 bases lying between them. The CDR3 loop spans 14 amino acids. Germline V gives CDR1 KGHSH, CDR2 LQKENI. The CDR3 protein is CASSPQDTGNTIYF. The DNA for the CDR3 is TGTGCCAGCTCACCCCAGGACACTGGAAACACCATATATTTT.

This clonotype has just a few counts. CDR3 loop: CASSLPYSNQPQHF. The CDR3 DNA reads as TGTGCCAGCAGTTTGCCTTATAGCAATCAGCCCCAGCATTTT. The chain links TRBV12-3 or TRBV12-4 to TRBJ1-5; no clear D. This CDR3 has 14 residues. The ends were cut back, 3 bases at V and 0 bases at J, with 6 bases in the middle.

The chain couples TRBV24-1 to TRBJ2-1, with a tentative D call TRBD2 (5 bases). Trimming shortened V by 2 bases and J by 10 bases, and 20 bases separated the two germline ends. Germline V gene data show CDR1 as KGHDR and CDR2 as SFDVKD. This CDR3 has 16 residues. The CDR3 region has the DNA TGTGCCACCAGTGATTCTTTAAGCGGCCCCCCGGCCGAGCAGTTCTTC. Protein: CATSDSLSGPPAEQFF.